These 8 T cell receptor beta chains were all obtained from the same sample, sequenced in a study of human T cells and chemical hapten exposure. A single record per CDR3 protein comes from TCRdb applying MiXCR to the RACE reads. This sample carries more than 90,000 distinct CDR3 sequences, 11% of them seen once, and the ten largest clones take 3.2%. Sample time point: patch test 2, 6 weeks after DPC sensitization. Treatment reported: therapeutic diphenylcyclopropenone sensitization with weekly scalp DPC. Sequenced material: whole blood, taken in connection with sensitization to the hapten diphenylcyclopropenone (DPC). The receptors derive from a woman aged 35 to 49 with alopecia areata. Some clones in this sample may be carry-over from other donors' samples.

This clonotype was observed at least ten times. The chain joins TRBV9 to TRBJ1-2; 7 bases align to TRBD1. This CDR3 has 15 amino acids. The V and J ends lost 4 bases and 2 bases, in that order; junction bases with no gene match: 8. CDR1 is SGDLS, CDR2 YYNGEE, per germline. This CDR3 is CASSPPGQVNYGYTF. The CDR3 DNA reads TGTGCCAGCAGCCCCCCCGGACAGGTGAACTATGGCTACACCTTC.

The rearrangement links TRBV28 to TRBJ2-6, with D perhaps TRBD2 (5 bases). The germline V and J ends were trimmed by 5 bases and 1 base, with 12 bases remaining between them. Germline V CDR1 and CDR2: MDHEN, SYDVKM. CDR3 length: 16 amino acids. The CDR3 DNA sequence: TGTGCCAGCAGTACGCGGGCGGAGTCTGGGGCCAACGTCCTGACTTTC. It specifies CASSTRAESGANVLTF.

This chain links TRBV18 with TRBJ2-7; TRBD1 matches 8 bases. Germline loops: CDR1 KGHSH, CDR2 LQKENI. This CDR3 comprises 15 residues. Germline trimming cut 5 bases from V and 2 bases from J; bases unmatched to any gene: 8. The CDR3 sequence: CASSGGQGQTYEQYF. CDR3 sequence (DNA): TGTGCCAGCTCAGGCGGACAGGGACAGACCTACGAGCAGTACTTC. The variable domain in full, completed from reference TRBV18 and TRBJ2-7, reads NAGVMQNPRHLVRRRGQEARLRCSPMKGHSHVYWYRQLPEEGLKFMVYLQKENIIDESGMPKERFSAEFPKEGPSILRIQQVVRGDSAAYFCASSGGQGQTYEQYFGPGTRLTVT.

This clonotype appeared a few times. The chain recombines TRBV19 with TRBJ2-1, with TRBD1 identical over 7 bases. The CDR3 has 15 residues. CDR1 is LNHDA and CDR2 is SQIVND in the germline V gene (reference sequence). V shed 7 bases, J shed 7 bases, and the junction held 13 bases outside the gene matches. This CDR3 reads CASMRDSLKGNEQFF. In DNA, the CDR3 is TGTGCCAGTATGAGGGACAGCCTCAAGGGGAATGAGCAGTTCTTC.

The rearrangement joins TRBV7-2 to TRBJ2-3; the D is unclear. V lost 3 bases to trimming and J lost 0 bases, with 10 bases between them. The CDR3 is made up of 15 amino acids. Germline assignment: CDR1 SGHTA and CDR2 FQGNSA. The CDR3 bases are TGTGCCAGCAGCTTCCGATTGAGCAGCACAGATACGCAGTATTTT. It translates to CASSFRLSSTDTQYF.

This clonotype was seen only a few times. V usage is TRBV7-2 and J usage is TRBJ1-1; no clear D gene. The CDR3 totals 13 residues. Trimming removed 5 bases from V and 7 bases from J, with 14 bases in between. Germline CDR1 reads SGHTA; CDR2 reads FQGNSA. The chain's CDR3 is CASSPSRHLEAFF. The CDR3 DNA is TGTGCCAGCAGCCCATCAAGACACCTTGAAGCTTTCTTT.

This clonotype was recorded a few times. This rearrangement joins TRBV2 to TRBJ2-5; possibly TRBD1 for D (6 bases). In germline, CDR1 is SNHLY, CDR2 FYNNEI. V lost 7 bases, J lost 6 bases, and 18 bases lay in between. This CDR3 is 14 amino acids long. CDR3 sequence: CASKDDRLAKTQYF. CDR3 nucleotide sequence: TGTGCCAGCAAAGACGACAGGTTGGCGAAGACCCAGTACTTC.

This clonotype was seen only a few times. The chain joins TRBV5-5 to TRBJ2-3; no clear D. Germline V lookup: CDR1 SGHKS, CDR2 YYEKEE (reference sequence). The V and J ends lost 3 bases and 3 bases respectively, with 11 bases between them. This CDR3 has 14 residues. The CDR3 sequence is CASSWSLGTDTQYF. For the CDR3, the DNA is TGTGCCAGCAGCTGGTCCTTGGGGACAGATACGCAGTATTTT.